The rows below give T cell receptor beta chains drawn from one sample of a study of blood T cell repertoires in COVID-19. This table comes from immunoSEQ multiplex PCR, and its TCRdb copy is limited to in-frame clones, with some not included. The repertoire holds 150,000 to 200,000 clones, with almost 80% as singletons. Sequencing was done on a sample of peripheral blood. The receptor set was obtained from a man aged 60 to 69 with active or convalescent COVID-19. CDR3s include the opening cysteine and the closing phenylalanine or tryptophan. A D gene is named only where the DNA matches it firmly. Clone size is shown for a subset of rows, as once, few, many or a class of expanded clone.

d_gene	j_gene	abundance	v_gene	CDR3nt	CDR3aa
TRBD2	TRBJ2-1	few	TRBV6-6	TGTGCCAGCAGAACCTATAGCGGGAGTCTCGACAATGAGCAGTTCTTC	CASRTYSGSLDNEQFF
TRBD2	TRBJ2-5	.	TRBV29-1	TGCAGCGCTGGGCGGGGGCAAGAGACCCAGTACTTC	CSAGRGQETQYF
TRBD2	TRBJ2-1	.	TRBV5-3	TGTGCCAGAAGCATTGAGCGGGAGGGGAAGAACAATGAGCAGTTCTTC	CARSIEREGKNNEQFF
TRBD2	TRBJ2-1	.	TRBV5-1	TGCGCCAGCAGCACCTCCGGGACTAGCTACAATGAGCAGTTCTTC	CASSTSGTSYNEQFF
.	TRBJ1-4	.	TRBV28	TGTGCCAGCAGTTCCTTGGGACAAGGAATGTTTTTT	CASSSLGQGMFF
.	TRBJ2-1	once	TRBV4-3	TGCGCCAGCAGCCAAGGGGACTGGGGTTCCTACAATGAGCAGTTCTTC	CASSQGDWGSYNEQFF
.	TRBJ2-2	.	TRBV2	TGTGCCAGCAGTGTGGGAGATTATAACACCGGGGAGCTGTTTTTT	CASSVGDYNTGELFF
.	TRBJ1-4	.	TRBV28	TGTGCAATCGGGGGGGCTTCAACTAATGAAAAACTGTTTTTT	CAIGGASTNEKLFF
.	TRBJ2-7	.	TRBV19	TGTGCCAGTAGTCTTACAGGGCCAGCATACGAGCAGTACTTC	CASSLTGPAYEQYF
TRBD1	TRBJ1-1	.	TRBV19	TGTGCCAGTAGTACCGGGACAGGCACTGAAGCTTTCTTT	CASSTGTGTEAFF
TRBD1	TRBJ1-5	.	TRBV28	TGTGCCAGCAGCGGGACAGACTATAGCAATCAGCCCCAGCATTTT	CASSGTDYSNQPQHF
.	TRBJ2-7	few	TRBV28	TGTGCCAGCAGCTTGAGGAACTACGAGCAGTACTTC	CASSLRNYEQYF
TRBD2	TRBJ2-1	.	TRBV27	TGTGCCAGCAGTTTGTTGTCCGGGACTAGCGGGAGGAGGAATGAGCAGTTCTTC	CASSLLSGTSGRRNEQFF
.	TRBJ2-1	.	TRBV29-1	TGCAGCGTCCGCCGTGGGGACAGCATGTTGACGGGGGCATACAATGAGCAGTTCTTC	CSVRRGDSMLTGAYNEQFF
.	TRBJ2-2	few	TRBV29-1	TGCAGCGTTGAACTGGACAAAAGAGTCGGGGAGCTGTTTTTT	CSVELDKRVGELFF
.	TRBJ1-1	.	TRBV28	TGTGCCAGCAGTGACGGCGGGGGCGTCACTGAAGCTTTCTTT	CASSDGGGVTEAFF